These 30 T cell receptor beta chains share one sample of origin, sequenced in a study of human T cells and chemical hapten exposure. Stated time point: pre-sensitization, week 0. Treatment reported: therapeutic diphenylcyclopropenone sensitization with weekly scalp DPC. TCRdb re-called the RACE reads through MiXCR, storing one row per CDR3 protein. This sample yields more than 80,000 distinct CDR3 sequences, of which around 12% are seen a single time; 1.6% belongs to the top ten. The source material was whole blood, sampled in connection with sensitization to the hapten diphenylcyclopropenone (DPC). All receptors come from a woman in her 50s with alopecia areata. Some clones in this sample may be carry-over from other donors' samples.

This clonotype was detected many times. This chain uses TRBV2 with TRBJ2-7, with D unclear. The CDR3 length is 13 residues. V lost 1 base and J 1 base, leaving 5 bases between the germline ends. From germline, CDR1 is SNHLY and CDR2 FYNNEI. The CDR3 sequence: CASSEDFSYEQYF. The CDR3 DNA follows: TGTGCCAGCAGTGAAGACTTTTCCTACGAGCAGTACTTC. The variable domain in full, completed from reference TRBV2 and TRBJ2-7, reads EPEVTQTPSHQVTQMGQEVILRCVPISNHLYFYWYRQILGQKVEFLVSFYNNEISEKSEIFDDQFSVERPDGSNFTLKIRSTKLEDSAMYFCASSEDFSYEQYFGPGTRLTVT.

J is TRBJ1-1 and V is TRBV28; D unclear. The CDR3 contains 16 residues. Trimming stripped 2 bases from V and 1 base from J, with 14 bases between. Germline assignment: CDR1 MDHEN and CDR2 SYDVKM. The CDR3 coding sequence is TGTGCCAGCAGTTTACCCGGGGTCGCGGGGAACACTGAAGCTTTCTTT. Its protein is CASSLPGVAGNTEAFF.

This clonotype was observed a handful of times. This chain uses TRBV3-1 with TRBJ2-1; 8 bases agree with TRBD2. CDR1 LGHDT and CDR2 YNNKEL come from the germline V gene (reference sequence). Unmatched junction bases numbered 11, after V lost 0 bases and J lost 7 bases. There are 17 residues in the CDR3. The CDR3 coding sequence is TGTGCCAGCAGCCAAGATCACGATAGCGGGAAAGGGAATGAGCAGTTCTTC. The encoded protein is CASSQDHDSGKGNEQFF.

This clonotype was found a few times. V usage is TRBV20-1 and J usage is TRBJ2-7; 14 bases agree with TRBD2. The CDR3 sequence is 17 residues long. The V segment lost 0 bases and the J segment 7 bases; nucleotides outside the gene matches: 11. Germline values: CDR1 DFQATT, CDR2 SNEGSKA (reference sequence). CDR3 residues: CSARDQPTSGRVWEQYF. The DNA of the CDR3 is TGCAGTGCTAGAGATCAGCCGACTAGCGGGAGGGTTTGGGAGCAGTACTTC.

This clonotype has at least ten counts. The rearrangement joins TRBV11-2 to TRBJ2-3, with D unresolved. V gave up 3 bases and J gave up 6 bases, with 25 bases separating them. Germline-derived CDR1 and CDR2 are SGHAT and FQNNGV. This CDR3 has 18 amino acids. The CDR3 is CASSFRAGGGARRDTQYF. In nucleotides, the CDR3 is TGTGCCAGCAGCTTCCGAGCAGGTGGTGGCGCCCGAAGGGATACGCAGTATTTT.

Many counts were recorded for this clonotype. This chain links TRBV27 with TRBJ1-6; TRBD1 might be the D (6 bases). V shed 6 bases and J shed 1 base, with 19 bases lying between them. The length of the CDR3 is 18 residues. Germline V gives CDR1 MNHEY, CDR2 SMNVEV (reference sequence). The DNA of the CDR3 is TGTGCCAGCAGCTCCCCTGACGGGGGCCCTTCCTATAATTCACCCCTCCACTTT. It yields the protein CASSSPDGGPSYNSPLHF.

This sequence joins TRBV20-1 and TRBJ2-7; 11 nucleotides line up with TRBD2. With 1 base clipped from V and 7 bases from J, the junction kept 6 bases outside the gene matches. The CDR3 runs to 14 residues. Germline values: CDR1 DFQATT, CDR2 SNEGSKA (reference sequence). CDR3 nucleotides: TGCAGTGCTAGAGCCCCACTAGCGGGAGAGGAGCAGTACTTC. It yields the protein CSARAPLAGEEQYF.

The rearrangement links TRBV28 to TRBJ1-6, with TRBD1 identical over 7 bases. Germline V gene data show CDR1 as MDHEN and CDR2 as SYDVKM. The CDR3 is 15 residues long. V was clipped by 6 bases and J by 0 bases; unmatched bases: 2. The CDR3 nucleotides read TGTGCCAGCAGGACAGGGAGCTCCTATAATTCACCCCTCCACTTT. This codes for CASRTGSSYNSPLHF.

This clonotype has ten or more counts. V usage is TRBV6-2 or TRBV6-3 and J usage is TRBJ1-6; D gene ambiguous. The CDR3 totals 15 residues. The germline V gene has CDR1 MNHEY and CDR2 SVGEGT. The germline V and J ends were trimmed by 6 bases and 5 bases, with 14 bases remaining between them. The CDR3 loop is CASSYRVRNNSPLHF. The CDR3 region has the DNA TGTGCCAGCAGCTACCGGGTCAGAAATAATTCACCCCTCCACTTT.

This chain links TRBV27 with TRBJ2-1, with 10 positions matching TRBD2. The CDR3 is 14 residues long. Germline V CDR1 and CDR2: MNHEY, SMNVEV (reference sequence). J lost 7 bases, V lost 3 bases, and 3 bases had no gene match. The CDR3: CASSFSGRTNEQFF. The CDR3 coding sequence is TGTGCCAGCAGTTTTAGCGGGAGGACGAATGAGCAGTTCTTC.

This clonotype was seen many times. The genes are TRBV3-1 and TRBJ2-4; TRBD2 aligns across 15 bases. CDR3 size: 18 residues. Germline V lookup: CDR1 LGHDT, CDR2 YNNKEL (reference sequence). J lost 6 bases, V lost 1 base, and 7 bases had no gene match. The CDR3 spells CASSQGQSGLAGGNIQYF. CDR3 in DNA: TGTGCCAGCAGCCAAGGCCAATCGGGACTAGCGGGAGGAAACATTCAGTACTTC.

The gene calls are TRBV5-1 and TRBJ2-2, with TRBD2 identical over 10 bases. Germline loops: CDR1 SGHRS, CDR2 YFSETQ. Unmatched junction bases numbered 6, after V lost 1 base and J lost 6 bases. The CDR3 length is 16 residues. The CDR3 region has the DNA TGCGCCAGCAGCTTGTCCGGGACTAGCGTCGCCGGGGAGCTGTTTTTT. Amino acid sequence: CASSLSGTSVAGELFF.

The table lists this clonotype with a few counts. The gene calls are TRBV11-2 and TRBJ2-3; D ambiguous. The V gene lost 5 bases and the J gene lost 7 bases, with 10 bases spanning the gap. CDR3 length equals 12 residues. In germline, CDR1 is SGHAT, CDR2 FQNNGV. CDR3 in DNA: TGTGCCAGCAGCAGCTCCTTGAATACGCAGTATTTT. The encoded protein is CASSSSLNTQYF. Looking up the rest from reference TRBV11-2 and TRBJ2-3 gives the full variable domain: EAGVAQSPRYKIIEKRQSVAFWCNPISGHATLYWYQQILGQGPKLLIQFQNNGVVDDSQLPKDRFSAERLKGVDSTLKIQPAKLEDSAVYLCASSSSLNTQYFGPGTRLTVL.

The chain recombines TRBV7-9 with TRBJ2-3, with a weak D call TRBD2 (6 bases). Germline values: CDR1 SEHNR, CDR2 FQNEAQ (reference sequence). V gave up 1 base and J gave up 0 bases, with 11 bases separating them. This CDR3 is built from 16 residues. The CDR3 region is CASSLVSGLSTDTQYF. For the CDR3, the DNA is TGTGCCAGCAGCTTAGTATCTGGACTAAGCACAGATACGCAGTATTTT.

The chain uses TRBV5-1 and TRBJ1-3; D unresolved. This CDR3 contains 14 residues. V gave up 5 bases and J gave up 2 bases, with 11 bases separating them. Germline V CDR1 and CDR2: SGHRS, YFSETQ. CDR3 nucleotides: TGCGCCAGCAGTGGTGGGTCACCTGGAAACACCATATATTTT. This gives the protein CASSGGSPGNTIYF.

This clonotype was counted between two and nine times. The rearrangement joins TRBV27 to TRBJ1-5, with D perhaps TRBD1 (5 bases). Germline loops: CDR1 MNHEY, CDR2 SMNVEV (reference sequence). The CDR3 consists of 13 residues. The V and J ends lost 6 bases and 6 bases respectively, with 12 bases between them. CDR3 loop: CASRAGGGQPQHF. The CDR3 DNA reads TGTGCCAGCAGGGCCGGGGGAGGTCAGCCCCAGCATTTT.

The CDR3: CASSLSQANTGELFF. Written as DNA, the CDR3 is TGTGCCAGCAGCTTATCACAGGCGAACACCGGGGAGCTGTTTTTT. The chain combines TRBV7-9 with TRBJ2-2; maybe TRBD1 (5 bases). The CDR3 contains 15 residues. The ends were cut back, 2 bases at V and 0 bases at J, with 7 bases in the middle. Germline lookup yields CDR1 SEHNR and CDR2 FQNEAQ (reference sequence). Full variable domain (remainder filled in from reference TRBV7-9 and TRBJ2-2): DTGVSQNPRHKITKRGQNVTFRCDPISEHNRLYWYRQTLGQGPEFLTYFQNEAQLEKSRLLSDRFSAERPKGSFSTLEIQRTEQGDSAMYLCASSLSQANTGELFFGEGSRLTVL.

This clonotype was observed a handful of times. V gene TRBV7-2 combines with J gene TRBJ1-1, with D uncertain. V gave up 3 bases and J gave up 3 bases, with 2 bases separating them. The germline gives CDR1 SGHTA, CDR2 FQGNSA. CDR3 length: 11 amino acids. CDR3 DNA sequence: TGTGCCAGCAGCTTCGACACTGAAGCTTTCTTT. It codes for CASSFDTEAFF.

This clonotype was seen only a few times. The chain employs TRBV20-1 and TRBJ1-1; the D is unclear. The V end lost 3 bases, the J end lost 3 bases, and 14 bases lay between the germline ends. The germline CDR1 and CDR2 sequences are DFQATT and SNEGSKA (reference sequence). The CDR3 contains 14 residues. The CDR3 is CSASSSWGYTEAFF. The CDR3 DNA is TGCAGTGCTAGCTCAAGTTGGGGTTACACTGAAGCTTTCTTT.

The genes are TRBV28 and TRBJ1-2; no firm D call. Trimming cost V 4 bases and J 4 bases, with 10 bases left between them. This CDR3 has 13 amino acids. Germline CDR1 is MDHEN and CDR2 is SYDVKM. The CDR3 protein is CASSSDPFYGYTF. The CDR3 coding sequence is TGTGCCAGCAGTTCTGACCCCTTCTATGGCTACACCTTC.

This clonotype was counted between two and nine times. The chain carries TRBV11-3 and TRBJ2-2; D unclear. The V gene's germline CDR1 is SGHNT and CDR2 YENEEA. Deletions cut 8 bases from V and 0 bases from J, with 10 bases between. This CDR3 comprises 14 residues. DNA of the CDR3: TGTGCCAGCGGGATGGGAACGAACACCGGGGAGCTGTTTTTT. Translating it yields CASGMGTNTGELFF.

DNA of the CDR3: TGTGCCAGCAGCCCCGGGACAGGGCTCTACGAGCAGTACTTC. This translates into CASSPGTGLYEQYF. The chain couples TRBV7-2 to TRBJ2-7; TRBD1 agrees at 9 bases. V lost 5 bases to trimming and J lost 3 bases; unmatched junction nucleotides: 5. The germline V gene has CDR1 SGHTA and CDR2 FQGNSA. The CDR3 covers 14 residues.

The V call is TRBV29-1, the J call TRBJ2-1; D might be TRBD2 (6 bases). Between the trimmed V and J ends, which lost 4 bases and 2 bases, there was a span of 18 bases. The CDR3 spans 16 residues. From germline, CDR1 is SQVTM and CDR2 ANQGSEA. Here the CDR3 reads CSVAGSPGIAYNEQFF. The DNA for the CDR3 is TGCAGCGTTGCCGGGAGCCCAGGTATAGCCTACAATGAGCAGTTCTTC.

This clonotype was detected a few times. The chain uses TRBV28 and TRBJ2-7; TRBD2 aligns across 13 bases. V dropped 6 bases and J dropped 0; count of bases not matched to a gene: 14. The CDR3 spans 19 residues. From germline, CDR1 is MDHEN and CDR2 SYDVKM. This CDR3 reads CASRTSQTSGGWSSYEQYF. The CDR3 DNA is TGTGCCAGCAGGACGTCCCAGACTAGCGGGGGGTGGAGCTCCTACGAGCAGTACTTC.

This clonotype showed up just a few times. The chain links TRBV6-4 to TRBJ2-6; possible D gene TRBD1, 5 bases. Per the germline V gene, CDR1 is MRHNA and CDR2 is SNTAGT. CDR3 length: 15 residues. Trimming cost V 3 bases and J 0 bases, with 6 bases left between them. This CDR3 is CASSEQVSGANVLTF. CDR3 in DNA: TGTGCCAGCAGTGAACAGGTCTCTGGGGCCAACGTCCTGACTTTC.

The chain uses TRBV5-1 and TRBJ2-2; 10 positions agree with TRBD1. The CDR3 is made up of 19 amino acids. V gave up 3 bases and J gave up 12 bases; unmatched junction bases: 23. Germline V gene sequence: CDR1 SGHRS, CDR2 YFSETQ. This CDR3 reads CASSSRQGAPATVAIKLFF. In nucleotides, the CDR3 is TGCGCCAGCAGCTCCCGACAGGGGGCACCGGCGACGGTGGCGATTAAGCTGTTTTTT.

This clonotype appeared many times. This chain connects TRBV10-2 to TRBJ2-6, with D hard to call. Per the germline V gene, CDR1 is WSHSY and CDR2 is SAAADI. This CDR3 spans 13 amino acids. V was shortened by 8 bases and J by 1 base, with 6 bases between the two germline ends. The DNA of the CDR3 is TGCGCCAGCTCTAGGTCTGGGGCCAACGTCCTGACTTTC. As protein: CASSRSGANVLTF.

This clonotype has a handful of counts. This chain links TRBV12-3 or TRBV12-4 with TRBJ1-6; tentative D call: TRBD1 (6 bases). Trimming removed 3 bases at V and 10 bases at J, with 13 bases between. This CDR3 comprises 14 residues. This CDR3 reads CASSFQQGGSPLHF. Here the CDR3 DNA reads TGTGCCAGCAGTTTTCAACAGGGAGGATCACCCCTCCACTTT.

The chain has TRBV10-3 and TRBJ2-2; D is tentatively TRBD1 or TRBD2 (5 bases each). The CDR3 runs 14 residues. Trimming took off 4 bases at V and 0 bases at J, with 6 bases between the two ends. Germline values: CDR1 ENHRY, CDR2 SYGVKD. DNA for the CDR3: TGTGCCATCAGTGCGGGACCGAACACCGGGGAGCTGTTTTTT. It is translated as CAISAGPNTGELFF.

Remarks on this clonotype: A much more abundant neighbour one base away suggests this may be a read error. The rearrangement links TRBV20-1 to TRBJ2-1; TRBD1 matches at 10 bases. J lost 7 bases, V lost 6 bases, and 9 bases had no gene match. The V gene's germline CDR1 is DFQATT and CDR2 SNEGSKA (reference sequence). CDR3 length equals 14 residues. In nucleotides, the CDR3 is TGCAGTGCGAAAAGGACAGGGGGTCCAAATGAGCAGTTCTTC. Amino acid sequence: CSAKRTGGPNEQFF.